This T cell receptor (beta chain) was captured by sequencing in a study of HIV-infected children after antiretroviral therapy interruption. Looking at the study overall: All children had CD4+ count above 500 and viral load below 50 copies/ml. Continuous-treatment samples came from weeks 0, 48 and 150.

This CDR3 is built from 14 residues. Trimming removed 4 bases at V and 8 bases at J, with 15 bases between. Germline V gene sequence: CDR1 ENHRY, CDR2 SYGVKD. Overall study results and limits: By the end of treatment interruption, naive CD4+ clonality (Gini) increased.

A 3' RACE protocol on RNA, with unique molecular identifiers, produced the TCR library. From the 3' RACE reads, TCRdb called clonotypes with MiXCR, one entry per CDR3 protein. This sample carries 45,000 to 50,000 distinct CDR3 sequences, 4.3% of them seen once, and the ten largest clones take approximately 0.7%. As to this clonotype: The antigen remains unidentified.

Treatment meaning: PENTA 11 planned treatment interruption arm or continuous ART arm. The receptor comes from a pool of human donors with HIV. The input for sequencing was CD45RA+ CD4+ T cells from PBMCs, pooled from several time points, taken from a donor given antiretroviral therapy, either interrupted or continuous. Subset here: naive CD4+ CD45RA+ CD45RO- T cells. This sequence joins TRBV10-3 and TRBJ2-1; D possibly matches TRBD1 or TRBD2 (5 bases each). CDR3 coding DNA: TGTGCCATCAGTGTGGGGACCCGGCCCGATGAGCAGTTCTTC. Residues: CAISVGTRPDEQFF.